This T cell receptor beta chain came from a study of blood T cell repertoires in COVID-19. About the research overall: Acute and convalescent COVID-19 samples came from the United States, Italy and Spain.

Sequencing was performed with immunoSEQ multiplex PCR; in TCRdb, only in-frame clones are kept and a portion is missing. Among 240,000 or so clones listed, more than 75% were seen once. Germline loops: CDR1 SGHTA, CDR2 FQGNSA. V shed 6 bases and J shed 9 bases, with 12 bases lying between them. This CDR3 has 12 residues. This clone was counted a few times. The sequence came from a woman aged 50 to 60 who had recovered from COVID-19. The sample was PBMCs or T cells enriched from blood (not recorded which). The genes are TRBV7-2 and TRBJ2-1, with a tentative D call TRBD2 (6 bases). CDR3: CASRRLGGEQFF. In DNA form, the CDR3 reads TGTGCCAGCAGGCGACTAGGAGGTGAGCAGTTCTTC.